A selection of T cell receptor beta chains follows, all from one sample in a study of blood T cell repertoires in COVID-19. Clones were read by immunoSEQ multiplex PCR, and TCRdb kept only the in-frame ones, dropping some. The sample includes about 91,000 clones, about 90% seen only once; the top ten take roughly 8.1%. Input material: peripheral blood. All receptors come from a woman aged 70-85 years with acute or convalescent COVID-19. Both conserved end residues are part of each CDR3. Fields, in order: J gene, D gene, V gene, clone size, CDR3 protein, CDR3 DNA. A D gene is named only where the DNA matches it firmly. Only some rows state a clone size, as once, few, many or a class for expanded clones.

TRBJ1-1,TRBD1,TRBV18,-,CASSPSSRTGANTEAFF,TGTGCCAGCTCACCATCTTCGCGGACAGGAGCAAACACTGAAGCTTTCTTT
TRBJ2-1,-,TRBV7-9,few,CASSLAPNEQFF,TGTGCCAGCAGCTTAGCTCCGAATGAGCAGTTCTTC
TRBJ2-7,-,TRBV2,once,CASSERTYHEQYF,TGTGCCAGCAGTGAACGAACTTATCACGAGCAGTACTTC
TRBJ1-5,-,TRBV10-3,-,CAISGGPEGPQHF,TGTGCCATCAGTGGGGGGCCAGAGGGGCCCCAGCATTTT
TRBJ1-5,-,TRBV19,-,CASSLRQSYQPQHF,TGTGCCAGTAGCTTGCGACAGTCATATCAGCCCCAGCATTTT
TRBJ2-5,-,TRBV12-3/TRBV12-4,-,CASSTPYQETQYF,TGTGCCAGCAGTACTCCGTACCAAGAGACCCAGTACTTC
TRBJ2-7,TRBD1,TRBV28,-,CASRGPRGLVLQEQYF,TGTGCCAGCAGGGGGCCCAGGGGGTTGGTCCTTCAGGAGCAGTACTTC
TRBJ2-3,-,TRBV3-1/TRBV3-2,-,CASSPGPGTDTQYF,TGTGCCAGCAGCCCTGGGCCCGGCACAGATACGCAGTATTTT
TRBJ1-2,TRBD1,TRBV19,-,CASYDRVKDGYTF,TGTGCCAGTTATGACAGGGTTAAGGATGGCTACACCTTC
TRBJ1-1,-,TRBV11-3,-,CASSYLSGTEAFF,TGTGCCAGCAGCTACCTATCCGGCACTGAAGCTTTCTTT
TRBJ2-4,TRBD1,TRBV4-1,-,CASSQGGDREGIQYF,TGCGCCAGCAGCCAAGGGGGGGACAGGGAGGGGATTCAGTACTTC
TRBJ1-5,TRBD1,TRBV2,-,CASSRTGGDDQPQHF,TGTGCCAGCAGTAGGACAGGGGGCGATGATCAGCCCCAGCATTTT
TRBJ2-7,TRBD1,TRBV27,few,CASSRYRDRTYEQYF,TGTGCCAGCAGTAGGTACCGGGACAGAACCTACGAGCAGTACTTC
TRBJ1-1,TRBD1,TRBV19,-,CASKTGDNTEAFF,TGTGCCAGTAAGACAGGGGATAACACTGAAGCTTTCTTT
TRBJ1-6,-,TRBV18,-,CASSLTGSDGNSPLHF,TGTGCCAGCTCACTTACAGGGAGTGACGGTAATTCACCCCTCCACTTT
TRBJ1-2,TRBD1,TRBV5-5,-,CASSLEQGVYGYTF,TGTGCCAGCAGCTTGGAACAGGGGGTCTATGGCTACACCTTC
TRBJ2-2,-,TRBV7-3,-,CASSRLGATGELFF,TGTGCCAGCAGCAGGCTGGGGGCTACCGGGGAGCTGTTTTTT
TRBJ2-5,TRBD2,TRBV11-2,-,CASRRASGDQETQYF,TGTGCCAGCCGGAGGGCTAGCGGGGACCAAGAGACCCAGTACTTC